This T cell receptor (beta chain) appears in the sequencing data of a study of blood T cell repertoires in COVID-19. The CDR3 has 13 residues. Germline-derived CDR1 and CDR2 are LNHDA and SQIVND (reference sequence). J was trimmed by 3 bases and V by 7 bases; bases with no gene match: 2. The repertoire was sequenced with immunoSEQ multiplex PCR; TCRdb's copy has only in-frame clones and lacks some. The repertoire includes roughly 190,000 clones, 80% to 85% of them detected once, and about 20% sits in the top ten. What was sequenced was peripheral blood. The sequence derives from a human donor in a cohort sampled during active COVID-19. The chain has TRBV19 and TRBJ1-4; 7 nucleotides align to TRBD1. The CDR3 protein is CASMGQPNEKLFF. The CDR3 coding sequence is TGTGCCAGTATGGGACAGCCTAATGAAAAACTGTTTTTT.